This TCR beta chain appears in the sequencing data of a study of immune characterization of retroperitoneal liposarcoma. TCRdb used MiXCR to reprocess the PCR reads, holding one entry per CDR3 protein. Of more than 9,000 distinct CDR3 sequences listed, around 35% were seen once; the top ten hold around 25%. Germline CDR1 MNHNS, CDR2 SASEGT. This CDR3 region has 15 residues. Only a few counts were recorded for this clonotype. Source material: tumor tissue. The clonotype comes from a male donor with retroperitoneal liposarcoma. The chain employs TRBV6-1 and TRBJ2-5; TRBD2 aligns across 7 bases. The J call may be incorrect, as the DNA end agrees better with TRBJ2-1. CDR3 DNA: TGTGCCAGCAGTTGGTCCGCTAGCGGCAACAATGAGCAGTTCTTC. Protein product: CASSWSASGNNEQFF.